This T cell receptor (beta chain) emerged from a study of cytomegalovirus exposure and HLA in healthy donors. Use of 60 Vbeta and 13 Jbeta primers characterized the PCR. Profiled with immunoSEQ multiplex PCR; TCRdb holds only in-frame clones, not every one. The sample lists 170,000 or so clones; around 80% were seen once. This clone was seen just once. Trimming pared 0 bases from V and 0 bases from J, leaving 11 bases between. In germline, CDR1 is MGHRA, CDR2 YSYEKL. This CDR3 is 16 amino acids long. The TCR comes from a man under 40 in good health and CMV-seropositive. The J gene is TRBJ1-1, the V gene TRBV4-1; no firm D call. The sample taken for sequencing was PBMCs. CDR3 DNA: TGCGCCAGCAGCCAAGATCGTGAGGTCATGAACACTGAAGCTTTCTTT. Translation gives CASSQDREVMNTEAFF.